This T cell receptor beta chain was sequenced for a study of control samples from healthy donors and cancer patients. Trimming shortened V by 6 bases and J by 5 bases, and 14 bases separated the two germline ends. This CDR3 has 13 amino acids. Germline V CDR1 and CDR2: SGHDT, YYEEEE. Clones were read by immunoSEQ multiplex PCR, and TCRdb kept only the in-frame ones, dropping some. The sample includes about 94,000 clones, approximately 86% of them seen just once. Input material: blood. This receptor was obtained from a woman in her forties or fifties in good health. V gene TRBV5-6 combines with J gene TRBJ1-2; D possibly corresponds to TRBD1 (6 bases). In nucleotides, the CDR3 is TGTGCCAGCACCCTAACAGGGATATATGGCTACACCTTC. Translated: CASTLTGIYGYTF.